This note documents a single TCR beta chain sequence. Its antigen remains unidentified. A junction boundary mismatches the germline segment, possibly from a read error. The sample comes from a study of prognosis after radiotherapy for stage I lung cancer. Study context: Enrolled patients had stage I non-small cell lung cancer and entered the cohort between 2018 and 2019.

This CDR3 comprises 15 residues. Germline assignment: CDR1 DFQATT and CDR2 SNEGSKA (reference sequence). Study-wide results and caveats: Diminished Shannon entropy following stereotactic body radiation therapy characterized patients who developed distant metastases. A fall in unique TCR clone counts followed stereotactic body radiation therapy, with medians of around 10,000 versus 6,900.

TCR beta CDR3 was amplified from genomic DNA by two-round multiplex PCR. For every TRBV and TRBJ gene, a specific primer was used in first-round PCR. Amplification in the second PCR round was performed with universal primers. TCRdb ran MiXCR on the multiplex PCR reads and lists one entry per CDR3 protein. The sample holds about 59,000 distinct CDR3 sequences, 26% seen once. The origin of this receptor is a donor over 45 with non-small cell lung cancer. The sequencing here drew on PBMCs, taken before or after stereotactic body radiation therapy (not recorded which). The chain has TRBV20-1 and TRBJ2-3; D gene ambiguous. The J call is in doubt because the DNA end fits TRBJ2-5 better. CDR3 sequence reads: CSARDATRIQENQYF. CDR3 sequence (DNA): TGCAGTGCTAGAGACGCTACCCGAATTCAAGAGAACCAGTACTTC.